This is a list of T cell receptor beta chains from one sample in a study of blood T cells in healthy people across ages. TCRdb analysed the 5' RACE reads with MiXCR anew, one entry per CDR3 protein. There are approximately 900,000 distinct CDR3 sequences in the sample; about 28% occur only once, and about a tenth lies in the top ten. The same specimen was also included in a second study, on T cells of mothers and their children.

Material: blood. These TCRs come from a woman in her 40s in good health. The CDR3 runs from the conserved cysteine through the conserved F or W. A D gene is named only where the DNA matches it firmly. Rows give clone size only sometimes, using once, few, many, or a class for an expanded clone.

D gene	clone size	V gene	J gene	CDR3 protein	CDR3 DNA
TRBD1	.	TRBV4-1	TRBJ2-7	CASSLGRGQGTYEQYF	TGCGCCAGCAGCTTAGGCAGGGGACAGGGCACCTACGAGCAGTACTTC
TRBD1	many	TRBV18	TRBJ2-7	CASSPRQGDLYEQYF	TGTGCCAGCTCACCACGACAGGGGGACCTCTACGAGCAGTACTTC
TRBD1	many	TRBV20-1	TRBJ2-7	CSAPRPGQGTYEQYF	TGCAGTGCTCCCCGTCCGGGACAGGGGACATACGAGCAGTACTTC
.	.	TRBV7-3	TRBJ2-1	CASSLGVGQYDEQFF	TGTGCCAGCAGCTTAGGGGTGGGGCAGTACGATGAGCAGTTCTTC
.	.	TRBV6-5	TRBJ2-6	CASSYDGPGANVLTF	TGTGCCAGCAGTTACGATGGGCCTGGGGCCAACGTCCTGACTTTC
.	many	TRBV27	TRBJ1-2	CASSPKSGGLYGYTF	TGTGCCAGCAGCCCTAAATCGGGGGGTCTATATGGCTACACCTTC
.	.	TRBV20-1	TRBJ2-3	CSANSRGLSTDTQYF	TGCAGTGCTAATTCGAGGGGCCTAAGCACAGATACGCAGTATTTT
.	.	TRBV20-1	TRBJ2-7	CSARAPGRNYEQYF	TGCAGTGCTAGAGCCCCAGGGAGAAACTACGAGCAGTACTTC
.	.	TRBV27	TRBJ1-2	CASSLQYRAGGYTF	TGTGCCAGCAGTTTACAGTACAGGGCGGGCGGCTACACCTTC
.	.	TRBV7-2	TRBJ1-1	CASSLHEGTNTEAFF	TGTGCCAGCAGCTTACATGAAGGTACGAACACTGAAGCTTTCTTT
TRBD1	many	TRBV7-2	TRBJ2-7	CASSIPGQGAYEQYF	TGTGCCAGCAGCATACCGGGACAGGGGGCCTACGAGCAGTACTTC
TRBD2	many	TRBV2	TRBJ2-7	CASVLRRGGPYEQYF	TGTGCCAGCGTCTTGAGACGGGGGGGCCCCTACGAGCAGTACTTC
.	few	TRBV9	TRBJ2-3	CASSDSAGISTDTQYF	TGTGCCAGCAGCGATTCTGCGGGCATTAGCACAGATACGCAGTATTTT
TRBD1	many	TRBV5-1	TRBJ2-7	CASYPAGQGSYEQYF	TGCGCCAGTTACCCGGCGGGACAGGGATCCTACGAGCAGTACTTC
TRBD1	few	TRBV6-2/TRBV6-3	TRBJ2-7	CASSYSKDRGVHEQYF	TGTGCCAGCAGTTACTCGAAGGACAGGGGGGTCCACGAGCAGTACTTC
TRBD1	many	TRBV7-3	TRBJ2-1	CASSSQLDRVDNEQFF	TGTGCCAGCAGCTCTCAACTAGACAGGGTTGACAATGAGCAGTTCTTC
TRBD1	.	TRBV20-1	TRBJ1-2	CSASGGDVLRGYTF	TGCAGTGCTTCAGGGGGCGATGTTTTGAGAGGCTACACCTTC
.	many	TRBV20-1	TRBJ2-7	CSASGQAGNYEQYF	TGCAGTGCTTCTGGACAAGCTGGGAACTACGAGCAGTACTTC
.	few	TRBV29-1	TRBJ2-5	CSVYPRQQQGTQYF	TGCAGTGTATACCCCAGACAGCAACAAGGGACCCAGTACTTC
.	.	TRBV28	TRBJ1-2	CAGGGFYGYTF	TGTGCCGGCGGAGGGTTCTATGGCTACACCTTC
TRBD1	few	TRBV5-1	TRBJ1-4	CASRGTVKNEKLFF	TGCGCCAGCAGGGGGACAGTCAAAAATGAAAAACTGTTTTTT
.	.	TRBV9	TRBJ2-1	CASSSGGRGEQFF	TGTGCCAGCAGCTCCGGGGGGAGGGGGGAGCAGTTCTTC
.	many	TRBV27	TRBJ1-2	CASSFGGVAGYTF	TGTGCCAGCAGTTTTGGCGGGGTGGCTGGCTACACCTTC
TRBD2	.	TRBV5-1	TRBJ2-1	CASSLVGGAQDEQFF	TGCGCCAGCAGCTTGGTCGGGGGGGCCCAGGATGAGCAGTTCTTC
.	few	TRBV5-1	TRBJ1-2	CASSPGVTGYGYTF	TGCGCCAGCAGCCCTGGGGTGACTGGCTATGGCTACACCTTC
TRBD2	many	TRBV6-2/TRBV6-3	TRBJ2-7	CASRMRLAGTSNYEQYF	TGTGCCAGCAGAATGAGACTAGCGGGGACCTCTAACTACGAGCAGTACTTC
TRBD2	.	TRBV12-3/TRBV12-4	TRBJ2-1	CASSLGQAGAYNEQFF	TGTGCCAGCAGTTTAGGGCAAGCGGGAGCCTACAATGAGCAGTTCTTC
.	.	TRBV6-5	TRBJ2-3	CASSLIGGASTDTQYF	TGTGCCAGCAGCCTAATTGGGGGGGCTAGCACAGATACGCAGTATTTT
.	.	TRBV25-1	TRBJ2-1	CASSESPSNEQFF	TGTGCCAGCAGTGAATCCCCAAGCAATGAGCAGTTCTTC
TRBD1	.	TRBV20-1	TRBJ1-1	CSARRDRERSTEAFF	TGCAGTGCTCGCCGGGACAGGGAAAGGAGCACTGAAGCTTTCTTT
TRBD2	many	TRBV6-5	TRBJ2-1	CASSLSSGGTYNEQFF	TGTGCCAGCAGTCTTTCTAGCGGGGGGACTTACAATGAGCAGTTCTTC
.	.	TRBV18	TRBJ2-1	CASSPPGEQFF	TGTGCCAGCTCACCACCGGGGGAGCAGTTCTTC
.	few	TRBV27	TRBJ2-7	CASSFIRQAYEQYF	TGTGCCAGCAGTTTTATACGGCAGGCCTACGAGCAGTACTTC
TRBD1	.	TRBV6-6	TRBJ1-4	CASSNRQGGNEKLFF	TGTGCCAGCAGTAACCGACAGGGGGGTAATGAAAAACTGTTTTTT
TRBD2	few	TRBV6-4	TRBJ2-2	CASSELAGAGGELFF	TGTGCCAGCAGTGAACTAGCGGGGGCCGGCGGGGAGCTGTTTTTT
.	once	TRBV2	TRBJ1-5	CASSDSLGLRGNQPQHF	TGTGCCAGCAGTGACTCTCTTGGGTTAAGGGGTAATCAGCCCCAGCATTTT
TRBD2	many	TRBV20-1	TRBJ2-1	CSAPRLAGAPDNEQFF	TGCAGTGCACCTAGACTAGCGGGGGCCCCGGACAATGAGCAGTTCTTC